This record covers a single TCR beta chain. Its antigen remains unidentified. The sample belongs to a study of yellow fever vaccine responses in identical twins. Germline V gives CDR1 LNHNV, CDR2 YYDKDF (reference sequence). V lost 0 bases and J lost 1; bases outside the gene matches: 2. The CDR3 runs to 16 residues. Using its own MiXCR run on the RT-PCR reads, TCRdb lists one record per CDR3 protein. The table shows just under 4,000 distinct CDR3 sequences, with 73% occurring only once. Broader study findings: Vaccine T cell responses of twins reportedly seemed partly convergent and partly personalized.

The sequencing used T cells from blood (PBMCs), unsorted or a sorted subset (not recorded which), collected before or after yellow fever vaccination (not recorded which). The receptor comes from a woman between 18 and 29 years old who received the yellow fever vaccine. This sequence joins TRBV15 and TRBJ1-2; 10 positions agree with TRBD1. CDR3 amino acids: CATSRDDRGLNYGYTF. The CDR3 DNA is TGTGCCACCAGCAGAGATGACAGGGGGCTTAACTATGGCTACACCTTC.